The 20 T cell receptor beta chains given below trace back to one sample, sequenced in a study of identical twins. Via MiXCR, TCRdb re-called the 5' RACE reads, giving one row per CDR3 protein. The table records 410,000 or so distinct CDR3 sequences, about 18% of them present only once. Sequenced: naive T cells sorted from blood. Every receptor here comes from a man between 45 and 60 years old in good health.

The CDR3 DNA is TGTGCCAGCAGCGTGGGTGGGACTAGCGGGAGTATCTACAATGAGCAGTTCTTC. This translates into CASSVGGTSGSIYNEQFF. The chain carries TRBV6-2 or TRBV6-3 and TRBJ2-1; 14 nucleotides align to TRBD2. The CDR3 has 18 amino acids. J gave up 3 bases and V 6 bases, and 10 bases lay outside the gene matches. Germline V lookup: CDR1 MNHEY, CDR2 SVGEGT.

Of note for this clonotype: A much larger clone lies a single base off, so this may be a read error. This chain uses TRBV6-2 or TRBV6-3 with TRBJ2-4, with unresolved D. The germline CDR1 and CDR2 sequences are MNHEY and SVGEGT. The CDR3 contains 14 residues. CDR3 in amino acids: CASTGFSSANIHYF. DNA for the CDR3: TGTGCCAGCACGGGCTTTTCGAGCGCAAACATTCATTACTTC.

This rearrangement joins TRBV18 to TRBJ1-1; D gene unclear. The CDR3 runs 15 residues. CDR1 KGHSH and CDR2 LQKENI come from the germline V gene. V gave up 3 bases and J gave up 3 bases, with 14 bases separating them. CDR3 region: CASSPPTGRDTEAFF. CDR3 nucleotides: TGTGCCAGCTCACCCCCAACCGGAAGGGACACTGAAGCTTTCTTT. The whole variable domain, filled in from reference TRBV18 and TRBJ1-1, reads NAGVMQNPRHLVRRRGQEARLRCSPMKGHSHVYWYRQLPEEGLKFMVYLQKENIIDESGMPKERFSAEFPKEGPSILRIQQVVRGDSAAYFCASSPPTGRDTEAFFGQGTRLTVV.

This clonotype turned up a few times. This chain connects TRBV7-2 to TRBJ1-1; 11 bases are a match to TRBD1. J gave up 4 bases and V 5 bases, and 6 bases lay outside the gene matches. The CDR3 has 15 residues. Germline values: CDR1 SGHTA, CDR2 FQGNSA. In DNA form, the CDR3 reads TGTGCCAGCAGCGCCATGGGACAGGGGGGCACTGAAGCTTTCTTT. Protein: CASSAMGQGGTEAFF. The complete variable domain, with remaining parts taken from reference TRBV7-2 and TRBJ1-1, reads GAGVSQSPSNKVTEKGKDVELRCDPISGHTALYWYRQSLGQGLEFLIYFQGNSAPDKSGLPSDRFSAERTGGSVSTLTIQRTQQEDSAVYLCASSAMGQGGTEAFFGQGTRLTVV.

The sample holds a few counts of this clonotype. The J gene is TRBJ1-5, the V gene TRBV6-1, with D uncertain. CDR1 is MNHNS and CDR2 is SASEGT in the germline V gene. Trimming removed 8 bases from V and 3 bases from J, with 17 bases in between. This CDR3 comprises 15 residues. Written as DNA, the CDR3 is TGTGCCAGCGGCTCTGGGTCGGATAACAATCAGCCCCAGCATTTT. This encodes CASGSGSDNNQPQHF.

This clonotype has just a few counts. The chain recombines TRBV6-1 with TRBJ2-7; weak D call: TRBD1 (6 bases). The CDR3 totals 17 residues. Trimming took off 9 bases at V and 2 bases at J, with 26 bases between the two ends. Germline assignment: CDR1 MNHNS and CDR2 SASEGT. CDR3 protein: CASSDFQILQGTYEQYF. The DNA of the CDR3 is TGTGCCAGTTCCGACTTCCAAATTTTACAGGGAACCTACGAGCAGTACTTC.

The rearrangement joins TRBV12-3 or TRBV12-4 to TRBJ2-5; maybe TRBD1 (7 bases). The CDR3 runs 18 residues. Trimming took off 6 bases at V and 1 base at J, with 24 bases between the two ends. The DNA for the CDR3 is TGTGCCAGCAGCTCACCCTGGGGGGACAGCATCTTCCAAGAGACCCAGTACTTC. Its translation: CASSSPWGDSIFQETQYF.

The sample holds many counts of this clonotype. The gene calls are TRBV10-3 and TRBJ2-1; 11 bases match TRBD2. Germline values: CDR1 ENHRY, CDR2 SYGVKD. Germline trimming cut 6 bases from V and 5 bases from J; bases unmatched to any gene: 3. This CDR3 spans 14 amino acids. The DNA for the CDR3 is TGTGCCATCAGCGTTAGCGGGAGGGACAATGAGCAGTTCTTC. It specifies CAISVSGRDNEQFF.

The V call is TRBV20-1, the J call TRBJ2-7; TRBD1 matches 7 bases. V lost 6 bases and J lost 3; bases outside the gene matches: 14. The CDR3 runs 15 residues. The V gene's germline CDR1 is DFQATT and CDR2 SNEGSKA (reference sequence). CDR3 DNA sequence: TGCAGTGCCCTTCATGCCGGGACAGCCTTCTACGAGCAGTACTTC. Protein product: CSALHAGTAFYEQYF.

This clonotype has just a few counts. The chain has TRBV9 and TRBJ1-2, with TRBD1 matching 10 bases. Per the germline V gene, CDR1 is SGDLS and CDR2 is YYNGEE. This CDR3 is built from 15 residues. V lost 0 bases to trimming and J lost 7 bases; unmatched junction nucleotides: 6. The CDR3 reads CASSVEGQGNVGYTF. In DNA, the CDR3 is TGTGCCAGCAGCGTAGAGGGACAGGGGAATGTTGGCTACACCTTC.

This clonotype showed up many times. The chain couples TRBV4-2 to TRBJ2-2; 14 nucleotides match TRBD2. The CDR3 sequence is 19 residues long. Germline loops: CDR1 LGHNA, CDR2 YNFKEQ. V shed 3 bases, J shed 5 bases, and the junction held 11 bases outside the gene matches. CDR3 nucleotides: TGTGCCAGCAGCCATCGGACTAGCGGGGGGACCCGAGGTACCGGGGAGCTGTTTTTT. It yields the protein CASSHRTSGGTRGTGELFF.

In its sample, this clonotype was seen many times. Written as DNA, the CDR3 is TGTGCCAGCAGCTTAGCCGGAGCGGCCAGCTCCTACAATGAGCAGTTCTTC. Amino acids: CASSLAGAASSYNEQFF. V is TRBV7-2 and J is TRBJ2-1; D might be TRBD2 (5 bases). The CDR3 is 17 residues long. V lost 0 bases and J lost 0, with 12 bases in between. CDR1 and CDR2 (germline): SGHTA, FQGNSA.

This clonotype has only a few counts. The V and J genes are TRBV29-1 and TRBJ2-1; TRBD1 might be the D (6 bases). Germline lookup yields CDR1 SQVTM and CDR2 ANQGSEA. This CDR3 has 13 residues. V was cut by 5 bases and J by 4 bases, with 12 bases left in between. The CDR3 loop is CSVLRGWYNEQFF. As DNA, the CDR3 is TGCAGCGTTCTGAGGGGGTGGTACAATGAGCAGTTCTTC.

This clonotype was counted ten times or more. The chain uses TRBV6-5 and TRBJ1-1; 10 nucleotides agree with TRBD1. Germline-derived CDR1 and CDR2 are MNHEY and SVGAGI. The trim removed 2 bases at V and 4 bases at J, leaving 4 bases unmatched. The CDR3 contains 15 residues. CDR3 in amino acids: CASSYRTGGITEAFF. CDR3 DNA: TGTGCCAGCAGTTACCGGACAGGGGGAATCACTGAAGCTTTCTTT.

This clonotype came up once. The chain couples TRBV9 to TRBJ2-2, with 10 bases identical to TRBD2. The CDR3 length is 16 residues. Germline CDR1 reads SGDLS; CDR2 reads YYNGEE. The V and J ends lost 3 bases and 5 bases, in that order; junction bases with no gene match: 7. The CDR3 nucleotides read TGTGCCAGCAGCGCGGGACTAGCGAAAGTGACCGGGGAGCTGTTTTTT. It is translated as CASSAGLAKVTGELFF.

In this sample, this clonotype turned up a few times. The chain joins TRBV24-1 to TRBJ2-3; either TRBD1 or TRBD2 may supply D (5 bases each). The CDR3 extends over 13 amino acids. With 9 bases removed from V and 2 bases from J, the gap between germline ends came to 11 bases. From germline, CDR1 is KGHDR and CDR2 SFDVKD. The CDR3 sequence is CATSGTNTDTQYF. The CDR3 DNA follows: TGTGCCACCTCCGGGACGAACACAGATACGCAGTATTTT.

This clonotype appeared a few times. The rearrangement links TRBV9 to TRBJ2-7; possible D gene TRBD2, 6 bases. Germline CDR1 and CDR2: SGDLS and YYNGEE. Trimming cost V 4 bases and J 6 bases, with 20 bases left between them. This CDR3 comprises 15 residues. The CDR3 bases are TGTGCCAGCAGCCCGAGGGACTCGACTTTCCTCGAGCAGTACTTC. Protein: CASSPRDSTFLEQYF.

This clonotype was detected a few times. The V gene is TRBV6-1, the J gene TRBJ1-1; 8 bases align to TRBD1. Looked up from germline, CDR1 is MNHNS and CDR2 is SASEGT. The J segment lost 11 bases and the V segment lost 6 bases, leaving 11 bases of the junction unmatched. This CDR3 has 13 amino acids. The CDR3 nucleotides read TGTGCCAGCAGCTTCGGACAGGGTATCTCGGCTTTCTTT. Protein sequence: CASSFGQGISAFF.

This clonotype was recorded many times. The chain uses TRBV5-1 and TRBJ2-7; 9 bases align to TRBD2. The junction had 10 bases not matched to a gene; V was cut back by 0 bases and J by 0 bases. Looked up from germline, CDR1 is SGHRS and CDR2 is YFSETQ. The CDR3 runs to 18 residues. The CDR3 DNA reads TGCGCCAGCAGCTTGGCCCCGACTAGCGGAAGGAGCTCCTACGAGCAGTACTTC. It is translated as CASSLAPTSGRSSYEQYF.

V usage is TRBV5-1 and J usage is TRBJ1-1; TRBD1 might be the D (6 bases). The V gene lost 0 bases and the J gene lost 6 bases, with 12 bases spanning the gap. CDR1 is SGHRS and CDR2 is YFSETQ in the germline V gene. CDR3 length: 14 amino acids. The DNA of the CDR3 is TGCGCCAGCAGCTTGGGCGCAGGGGACGCTGAAGCTTTCTTT. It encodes CASSLGAGDAEAFF. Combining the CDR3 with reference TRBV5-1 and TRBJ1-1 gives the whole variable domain KAGVTQTPRYLIKTRGQQVTLSCSPISGHRSVSWYQQTPGQGLQFLFEYFSETQRNKGNFPGRFSGRQFSNSRSEMNVSTLELGDSALYLCASSLGAGDAEAFFGQGTRLTVV.